This section outlines one TCR beta chain sequence together with its context. Its antigen target is currently unknown. One base away there is no much larger clone; base qualities are not given. The donors were included in the validation cohort of 100 to 150 subjects, a group kept apart from the roughly 730-subject first cohort. This sample is drawn from a study of cytomegalovirus exposure and HLA in healthy donors (dated by TCRdb to about 2017). In terms of the full investigation: According to a later analysis, the 120 or so validation repertoires were produced on the same platform as the approximately 610 repertoires of the first cohort. A separate validation cohort of over a hundred different subjects was used in addition to the 666-subject first cohort. The study was designed to test whether signatures of past pathogen exposure could be identified by cataloging public T cell receptors. The study combined high-throughput TCR immunosequencing, statistical association of individual TCRs with disease status, and machine learning to predict cytomegalovirus infection status.

The germline V gene (reference sequence) supplies CDR1 LNHNV and CDR2 YYDKDF. Measured from the cysteine to the phenylalanine, the CDR3 is 14 residues long. The kept DNA is CDR3 alone, 42 bases in frame from the first base. V is shortened by 0 bases, J by 2 bases, and the region joining them spans 8 bases. Receptors were amplified or captured by the immunoSEQ multiplex PCR assay. Concerning the study's data processing: A statistical classification framework was built to diagnose cytomegalovirus status from the catalog of TCR beta chain sequences. Here the immuneACCESS table is served through TCRdb, limited to in-frame sequences with V and J called. Missing clones are a known gap in these copies; in checked studies unresolved V genes cover under half, and the rest lacks a known reason. The DNA was the basis for D and trimming; V, J and clone size are from that table. The sample yields 95,000 to 150,000 clones; 85% were counted once. The top ten constitute approximately 2.3% of the sample.

Overall study results and their limits: The authors suggested that the approach could potentially be extended to other disease states and immunological phenotypes. In both the original and validation cohorts, the classifier was reported to diagnose cytomegalovirus status with high specificity and sensitivity. In the study, 150 to 200 TCR beta chains were listed as associated with cytomegalovirus. A later analysis lacked HLA typing for the validation cohort, so it scored co-occurrence in that cohort across all 120 or so repertoires. A few of the identified cytomegalovirus-associated TCR beta chains were confirmed in vitro to be specific for cytomegalovirus antigens. Of the cluster scores, about 94% were above 0 in a later analysis, which found that TCRs clustered in the first cohort also tended to co-occur in the roughly 130 validation repertoires. Most TCR sequences were seen in very few donors, while some public TCRs were found in many individuals.

Sequencing was carried out using PBMCs. Rearrangement joined TRBV15 to TRBJ2-7, and the D gene may be TRBD2, 6 bases matching. This TCR was sampled from a woman aged 30 to 39 in good health and CMV-seronegative. At the DNA level, the sequence is TGTGCCACCAGCAGAGACCCGGGAGCCTACGAGCAGTACTTC. Translated, it reads CATSRDPGAYEQYF.